The 30 T cell receptor beta chains listed next were all sequenced from one sample in a study of T cells after posttransplantation cyclophosphamide. The protocol was immunoSEQ multiplex PCR, while the TCRdb copy is restricted to in-frame clones and leaves out a portion. This repertoire lists 4,500 to 5,500 clones without singletons; about 16% sits in the top ten. A marrow graft followed busulfan-fludarabine conditioning, with cyclophosphamide on days +3 and +4. The sample here was PBMCs, taken after allogeneic stem cell transplant with posttransplant cyclophosphamide. The receptors were sampled from a female patient aged 25-40 years who received an allogeneic stem cell transplant from an unrelated donor, was CMV-positive, and had acute and chronic GVHD. Some of these T cells may belong to the graft donor.

The table lists this clone with many counts. The chain has TRBV19 and TRBJ2-3, with TRBD2 matching 8 bases. The germline CDR1 and CDR2 sequences are LNHDA and SQIVND (reference sequence). The CDR3 has 18 amino acids. V was clipped by 5 bases and J by 6 bases; unmatched bases: 19. As DNA, the CDR3 is TGTGCCAGTAGTCCCCGGGGGGGTGGAGGGAAGCCAGCGGATACGCAGTATTTT. Encoded protein: CASSPRGGGGKPADTQYF.

This clone was found many times. The chain recombines TRBV6-6 with TRBJ2-5; D is undetermined. Per the germline V gene, CDR1 is MNHNY and CDR2 is SVGAGI (reference sequence). CDR3 length: 16 residues. The V end lost 0 bases, the J end lost 4 bases, and 15 bases lay between the germline ends. For the CDR3, the DNA is TGTGCCAGCAGTTACTCGAAGGTGGCGGCCGGAGAGACCCAGTACTTC. Its translation is CASSYSKVAAGETQYF.

Relative to its sample, this clone is medium-sized. The V and J genes are TRBV5-4 and TRBJ2-7; 11 nucleotides line up with TRBD2. V was clipped by 3 bases and J by 4 bases; unmatched bases: 3. From germline, CDR1 is SGHNT and CDR2 YYREEE (reference sequence). This CDR3 has 14 residues. CDR3 in amino acids: CASSWGTSGYEQYF. The CDR3 DNA reads TGTGCCAGCAGCTGGGGGACTAGCGGATACGAGCAGTACTTC.

This clone was detected many times. The DNA for the CDR3 is TGTGCCAGCAGCTTGACTAGCGGGAGCACCGGGGAGCTGTTTTTT. It is translated as CASSLTSGSTGELFF. This chain links TRBV11-3 with TRBJ2-2; TRBD2 matches 12 bases. Germline CDR1 SGHNT, CDR2 YENEEA. With V trimmed by 3 bases and J by 4 bases, 0 bases remained unmatched. CDR3 length equals 15 residues.

This clone was picked up many times. This rearrangement joins TRBV2 to TRBJ2-7; 7 positions match TRBD1. The CDR3 runs to 16 residues. V shed 6 bases and J 3 bases; nucleotides not matched to a gene: 14. The germline CDR1 and CDR2 sequences are SNHLY and FYNNEI. CDR3 in DNA: TGTGCCAGCAGCCCTTTCCAATTCCGGGACAGCTACGAGCAGTACTTC. Translation: CASSPFQFRDSYEQYF.

This clone was recorded many times. The CDR3 loop reads CASSSLTGVGETQYF. The CDR3, as DNA: TGTGCCAGCAGCTCTCTTACAGGGGTTGGGGAGACCCAGTACTTC. The rearrangement joins TRBV11-2 to TRBJ2-5; 7 bases line up with TRBD1. V dropped 4 bases and J dropped 5; count of bases not matched to a gene: 10. This CDR3 has 15 residues. Germline CDR1 SGHAT, CDR2 FQNNGV.

In its sample, this clone was seen many times. The chain uses TRBV29-1 and TRBJ2-1; the match to TRBD2 covers 7 bases. This CDR3 comprises 15 residues. With 6 bases clipped from V and 4 bases from J, the junction kept 12 bases outside the gene matches. Germline-derived CDR1 and CDR2 are SQVTM and ANQGSEA. CDR3 residues: CSVDEIERGYNEQFF. CDR3 nucleotide sequence: TGCAGCGTGGATGAAATCGAGCGGGGTTACAATGAGCAGTTCTTC.

Only a few counts were recorded for this clone. The V and J genes are TRBV19 and TRBJ1-6; no clear D gene. V lost 5 bases, J lost 5 bases, and 7 bases lay in between. The CDR3 runs to 13 residues. Germline values: CDR1 LNHDA, CDR2 SQIVND (reference sequence). In DNA, the CDR3 is TGTGCCAGTAGTGCGCTTAATAATTCACCCCTCCACTTT. It is translated as CASSALNNSPLHF.

This clone was recorded at least ten times. The chain carries TRBV5-5 and TRBJ2-1; the D gene is possibly TRBD2 (5 bases). The length of the CDR3 is 17 residues. Per germline, CDR1 SGHKS and CDR2 YYEKEE (reference sequence). V dropped 4 bases and J dropped 0 bases, with 17 bases sitting between them. CDR3 loop: CASSQRWVGSSYNEQFF. DNA for the CDR3: TGTGCCAGCAGCCAGAGGTGGGTGGGGAGCTCCTACAATGAGCAGTTCTTC.

In this sample, this clone turned up many times. V and J are TRBV5-1 and TRBJ2-5, with D maybe TRBD1 (6 bases). V lost 3 bases, J lost 7 bases, and 16 bases lay in between. Germline V gives CDR1 SGHRS, CDR2 YFSETQ. The CDR3 contains 14 residues. This chain's CDR3 is CASSSGHPLGTQYF. In nucleotides, the CDR3 is TGCGCCAGCAGCTCGGGACATCCACTAGGGACCCAGTACTTC.

With regard to this clone: The identical CDR3 is also encoded by other nucleotide sequences in the sample. The chain links TRBV9 to TRBJ2-7; 13 bases fit TRBD2. Per the germline V gene, CDR1 is SGDLS and CDR2 is YYNGEE. J was trimmed by 9 bases and V by 3 bases; bases with no gene match: 3. CDR3 length: 13 amino acids. Here the CDR3 DNA reads TGTGCCAGCAGCGAGACTAGCGGGAGGACGCAGTACTTC. It is translated as CASSETSGRTQYF.

This clone was recorded at least ten times. This chain connects TRBV7-6 to TRBJ2-7, with a tentative D call TRBD1 (6 bases). V lost 1 base, J lost 11 bases, and 15 bases lay in between. The CDR3 loop spans 13 amino acids. CDR1 is SGHVS and CDR2 is FNYEAQ in the germline V gene. CDR3 nucleotide sequence: TGTGCCAGCAGCTTAGGATCAGGGGCCCAGGAGTACTTC. It yields the protein CASSLGSGAQEYF.

The CDR3 bases are TGTGCCAGCAGTACGTTTAGCGGGAGGGCAACAGATACGCAGTATTTT. Encoded protein: CASSTFSGRATDTQYF. The gene calls are TRBV14 and TRBJ2-3, with 11 bases fitting TRBD2. The CDR3 runs 16 residues. Germline lookup yields CDR1 SGHDN and CDR2 FVKESK. J gave up 3 bases and V 6 bases, and 8 bases lay outside the gene matches.

There are a few counts of this clone. One junction end does not reproduce the germline sequence, and a read error may be involved. V usage is TRBV9 and J usage is TRBJ2-7; 7 bases line up with TRBD2. This CDR3 spans 18 amino acids. Germline loops: CDR1 SGDLS, CDR2 YYNGEE. The CDR3: CASGVGTPTGEGRHEQYF. DNA for the CDR3: TGTGCCAGCGGCGTAGGTACCCCAACCGGGGAGGGGCGCCACGAGCAGTACTTC.

Many counts were recorded for this clone. The rearrangement joins TRBV4-1 to TRBJ1-1; D unclear. Trimming took 2 bases from V and 1 from J, leaving 11 bases between them. Germline lookup yields CDR1 MGHRA and CDR2 YSYEKL. This CDR3 region has 15 residues. CDR3 in amino acids: CASSQLAPANTEAFF. CDR3 DNA: TGCGCCAGCAGCCAATTAGCGCCCGCGAACACTGAAGCTTTCTTT.

This clone is termed medium-sized. The J gene is TRBJ2-7, the V gene TRBV11-2; 7 bases are shared with TRBD1. V trimming: 4 bases; J trimming: 5 bases; junction bases outside the gene matches: 8. Per germline, CDR1 SGHAT and CDR2 FQNNGV. This CDR3 comprises 14 residues. The CDR3 spells CASSSMDRPHEQYF. The CDR3 nucleotides are TGTGCCAGCAGCTCTATGGACAGGCCCCACGAGCAGTACTTC.

This clone was observed many times. In DNA form, the CDR3 reads TGTGCCAGCAGCTTAAACCCCCCGAGTTCCTACGAAAAACTGTTTTTT. Its translation: CASSLNPPSSYEKLFF. The chain carries TRBV7-9 and TRBJ1-4; D ambiguous. Per germline, CDR1 SEHNR and CDR2 FQNEAQ (reference sequence). Between the trimmed V and J ends, which lost 2 bases and 8 bases, there was a span of 18 bases. This CDR3 comprises 16 residues.

This clone has at least ten counts. This chain joins TRBV29-1 and TRBJ2-1, with TRBD2 matching 15 bases. Unmatched junction bases numbered 5, after V lost 7 bases and J lost 7 bases. The CDR3 runs 14 residues. CDR1 SQVTM and CDR2 ANQGSEA come from the germline V gene. The CDR3 DNA reads TGCAGCGGAGGGGGGACTAGCGGGAGGAATGAGCAGTTCTTC. Residues: CSGGGTSGRNEQFF.

This clone was detected many times. The CDR3 DNA follows: TGTGCCAGCAGCCGGACAGGGTCTAATGAAAAACTGTTTTTT. Encoded protein: CASSRTGSNEKLFF. V is TRBV7-9 and J is TRBJ1-4; 8 bases map to TRBD1. V shed 5 bases and J 3 bases; nucleotides not matched to a gene: 2. Looked up from germline, CDR1 is SEHNR and CDR2 is FQNEAQ (reference sequence). This CDR3 has 14 residues.

This clone was detected many times. The genes are TRBV10-1 and TRBJ2-3; D might be TRBD2 (5 bases). The V and J ends lost 6 bases and 0 bases respectively, with 10 bases between them. This CDR3 spans 14 amino acids. Germline V gives CDR1 WNHNN, CDR2 SYGVQD (reference sequence). Here the CDR3 DNA reads TGCGCCAGCAGCGGGATAGGAAGCACAGATACGCAGTATTTT. Protein: CASSGIGSTDTQYF.

This clone was observed many times. The chain joins TRBV30 to TRBJ1-5; TRBD1 is a possible D gene (5 bases). The V end was cut by 1 base, the J end by 3 bases, with 10 bases between. The CDR3 has 14 amino acids. Germline CDR1 is GTSNPN and CDR2 is SVGIG (reference sequence). In DNA, the CDR3 is TGTGCCTGGAGTGAGGTGGACAACAATCAGCCCCAGCATTTT. Amino acids: CAWSEVDNNQPQHF.

In its sample, this clone was seen many times. This chain uses TRBV5-1 with TRBJ2-7, with 8 bases fitting TRBD2. CDR1 SGHRS and CDR2 YFSETQ come from the germline V gene. Trimming took 4 bases from V and 3 from J; bases not matched to a gene: 18. The CDR3 consists of 18 residues. CDR3 residues: CASSPGGSTSARGYEQYF. The DNA of the CDR3 is TGCGCCAGCAGCCCGGGGGGGAGTACTAGCGCGAGGGGCTACGAGCAGTACTTC. Using reference TRBV5-1 and TRBJ2-7 for the parts outside the CDR3, the full variable domain is KAGVTQTPRYLIKTRGQQVTLSCSPISGHRSVSWYQQTPGQGLQFLFEYFSETQRNKGNFPGRFSGRQFSNSRSEMNVSTLELGDSALYLCASSPGGSTSARGYEQYFGPGTRLTVT.

This clone came up many times. The chain combines TRBV5-1 with TRBJ2-7; D gene ambiguous. The V gene's germline CDR1 is SGHRS and CDR2 YFSETQ. CDR3 length: 14 amino acids. V lost 4 bases to trimming and J lost 5 bases, with 16 bases between them. The CDR3 sequence: CASSHETGSHEQYF. For the CDR3, the DNA is TGCGCCAGCAGCCATGAAACGGGTAGCCACGAGCAGTACTTC.

This clone was seen ten or more times. V is TRBV9 and J is TRBJ2-1, with a tentative D call TRBD1 (6 bases). The V end lost 2 bases, the J end lost 7 bases, and 16 bases lay between the germline ends. The CDR3 loop spans 15 amino acids. CDR1 and CDR2 from the germline V gene are SGDLS and YYNGEE. CDR3 protein: CASSVGQGPGNEQFF. For the CDR3, the DNA is TGTGCCAGCAGCGTCGGGCAGGGGCCGGGGAATGAGCAGTTCTTC.

The chain has TRBV27 and TRBJ2-1, with a weak D call TRBD2 (6 bases). CDR1 is MNHEY, CDR2 SMNVEV, per germline (reference sequence). The CDR3 runs 17 residues. The V and J ends lost 2 bases and 7 bases respectively, with 21 bases between them. The CDR3 coding sequence is TGTGCCAGCAGTTTAATTCCTAGCGCTGTCGGGCCAAATGAGCAGTTCTTC. Its protein product is CASSLIPSAVGPNEQFF.

This clone came up many times. The J gene is TRBJ2-2, the V gene TRBV2, with 13 bases identical to TRBD2. This CDR3 has 17 amino acids. CDR1 SNHLY and CDR2 FYNNEI come from the germline V gene. Trimming removed 4 bases from V and 0 bases from J; junction bases left unmatched: 2. This CDR3 reads CASSGLAGGPNTGELFF. CDR3 nucleotides: TGTGCCAGCAGTGGACTAGCGGGAGGCCCGAACACCGGGGAGCTGTTTTTT. The full variable domain, its missing parts supplied by reference TRBV2 and TRBJ2-2, is EPEVTQTPSHQVTQMGQEVILRCVPISNHLYFYWYRQILGQKVEFLVSFYNNEISEKSEIFDDQFSVERPDGSNFTLKIRSTKLEDSAMYFCASSGLAGGPNTGELFFGEGSRLTVL.

This clone was counted ten times or more. The rearrangement joins TRBV7-9 to TRBJ1-3; D gene unclear. CDR1 and CDR2 (germline): SEHNR, FQNEAQ (reference sequence). The CDR3 spans 12 residues. V gave up 5 bases and J gave up 7 bases, with 9 bases separating them. DNA of the CDR3: TGTGCCAGCAGCCTGACATGGAACACCATATATTTT. Residues: CASSLTWNTIYF.

This clone rates as medium-sized. This chain joins TRBV6-1 and TRBJ1-5; D gene ambiguous. V lost 1 base, J lost 6 bases, and 13 bases lay in between. CDR3 length: 15 residues. Germline assignment: CDR1 MNHNS and CDR2 SASEGT. In nucleotides, the CDR3 is TGTGCCAGCAGTGAAGGTAGAGGTCCCGGTCAGCCCCAGCATTTT. Protein product: CASSEGRGPGQPQHF.

This clone has ten or more counts. The V and J genes are TRBV10-3 and TRBJ2-3, with 8 bases that match TRBD2. The length of the CDR3 is 17 residues. CDR1 ENHRY and CDR2 SYGVKD come from the germline V gene. V shed 4 bases, J shed 1 base, and the junction held 10 bases outside the gene matches. The CDR3 bases are TGTGCCATCAGTGGAGGTAGCGGGAACCCCCGCACAGATACGCAGTATTTT. It translates to CAISGGSGNPRTDTQYF.

This clone was seen a handful of times. The V and J genes are TRBV29-1 and TRBJ2-1; TRBD2 matches at 10 bases. The germline V gene has CDR1 SQVTM and CDR2 ANQGSEA. CDR3 length equals 13 residues. The V and J ends lost 7 bases and 8 bases, in that order; junction bases with no gene match: 8. CDR3 coding DNA: TGCAGCGCGGTAGCGGGAGGTCACCATGAGCAGTTCTTC. Its protein is CSAVAGGHHEQFF.